This TCR beta chain was sequenced during a study of T cell clonality in common variable immunodeficiency. This clone was seen ten or more times. Its cognate antigen is unknown. The read halts 3 residues ahead of the CDR3 end, with the missing end drawn from the germline J gene. General study points: Fewer TCRbeta clones were shared among CVID subjects than controls.

There are 15 residues in the CDR3. CDR1 and CDR2 (germline): MDHEN, SYDVKM. Between the trimmed V and J ends, which lost 7 bases and 0 bases, there was a span of 15 bases. CVID and control samples used equivalent genomic DNA input. Assay: immunoSEQ multiplex PCR; the TCRdb copy retains only in-frame clones and omits some. The sample was found to contain tens of thousands of clones, and every one recurs. The chain couples TRBV28 to TRBJ1-1; D gene unclear. The sequencing sample was made of peripheral blood mononuclear cells. This TCR came from a person aged 18-70 years in good health. Incomplete CDR3 DNA: TGTGCCAGCAACTGGGCAGCTATCATGAACACTGAA. Translation: CASNWAAIMNTE. The full-length CDR3 reads as CASNWAAIMNTEAFF.